This T cell receptor (beta chain) is drawn from a study of T-cell memory formation after mild COVID-19. Study-level information: Among the donors, TCR clusters were largely specific to each donor. Study-wide findings and caveats: Clones from the second wave (peaking day 37) had unconfirmed SARS-CoV-2 specificity.

V shed 6 bases and J shed 7 bases, with 16 bases lying between them. This CDR3 has 14 residues. CDR1 is MGHDK and CDR2 is SYGVNS in the germline V gene. TCRdb re-analysed the 5' RACE reads in MiXCR, keeping a single row per CDR3 protein. The sample has about 470,000 distinct CDR3 sequences; roughly 25% are singletons. This clonotype was seen repeatedly, ten times or more. Its antigen is as yet unknown. Sequenced input: PBMCs or a T cell subset sorted from them (not recorded which). The genes are TRBV25-1 and TRBJ2-4, with D perhaps assigned TRBD1 or TRBD2 (5 bases each). The receptor was derived from an adult woman who had mild COVID-19 (a few samples of this study predate the infection). Cell type and time point are not known. The CDR3 sequence is CASSADRGANIQYF. The CDR3 nucleotides are TGTGCCAGCAGCGCGGACCGAGGGGCTAACATTCAGTACTTC.